The clone carrying this TCR beta chain was counted only a few times. This record belongs to a study of cytomegalovirus exposure and HLA in healthy donors. PCR used 60 Vbeta primers and 13 Jbeta primers. Method: immunoSEQ multiplex PCR; TCRdb's copy keeps in-frame clones and lacks some. The sample lists under 130,000 clones, almost 70% seen once, with roughly 3% in the top ten. The V gene end was trimmed by 5 bases and the J gene end by 0 bases; junction bases not matched to a gene: 8. The CDR3 runs 18 residues. Germline V CDR1 and CDR2: SEHNR, FQNEAQ (reference sequence). V gene TRBV7-9 combines with J gene TRBJ2-1; the match to TRBD2 covers 12 bases. Sequences were obtained from PBMCs. The origin of this receptor is a man aged 25-45 years in good health and CMV-seronegative. CDR3 nucleotide sequence: TGTGCCAGCAGCCCAACTAGCGGGAGGCTGAGCTCCTACAATGAGCAGTTCTTC. It yields the protein CASSPTSGRLSSYNEQFF.